A selection of T cell receptor beta chains follows, all from one sample in a study of Ad26.COV2.S vaccination and SARS-CoV-2 variants. The table came from immunoSEQ multiplex PCR; TCRdb's copy has only in-frame clones and leaves some out. The top ten hold about 8% of the sample, which has approximately 350,000 clones, 83% seen once. The material sequenced was peripheral blood, taken in a trial of Ad26.COV2.S vaccine versus placebo. These receptors were obtained from a person between 18 and 60 years old who received the Ad26.COV2.S COVID-19 vaccine or a placebo. Each CDR3 is given with its conserved first and last residue. A D gene is named only where the DNA matches it firmly. The size entry is marked missing in some rows and otherwise reads once, few, many or a size class.

clone_size,d_call,v_call,j_call,cdr3_aa,cdr3_nt
-,-,TRBV9,TRBJ1-3,CASSVEDASSGNTIYF,TGTGCCAGCAGCGTAGAAGACGCGAGCTCTGGAAACACCATATATTTT
-,TRBD2,TRBV2,TRBJ2-5,CASTLSGGPGGQYF,TGTGCCAGCACCCTAAGCGGAGGGCCGGGGGGCCAGTACTTC
-,-,TRBV12-3/TRBV12-4,TRBJ1-1,CASSLLYGGDAFF,TGTGCCAGCAGTTTATTGTACGGGGGTGATGCTTTCTTT
few,-,TRBV11-2,TRBJ2-7,CASSRWGSHEQYF,TGTGCCAGCAGCCGGTGGGGAAGCCACGAGCAGTACTTC
-,TRBD1,TRBV9,TRBJ2-2,CASSIRDRNTGELFF,TGTGCCAGCAGCATCCGGGACAGAAACACCGGGGAGCTGTTTTTT
-,-,TRBV6-6,TRBJ2-1,CASSSGADEQFF,TGTGCCAGCAGCTCAGGGGCCGATGAGCAGTTCTTC
-,-,TRBV5-1,TRBJ1-5,CASSLVGQGFEPQHF,TGCGCCAGCAGCTTGGTAGGGCAGGGCTTTGAGCCCCAGCATTTT
-,-,TRBV11-2,TRBJ1-2,CASSLDHWGYTF,TGTGCCAGCAGCTTAGATCATTGGGGCTACACCTTC
-,TRBD1,TRBV6-2/TRBV6-3,TRBJ1-2,CASSYGTVLYYGYTF,TGTGCCAGCAGTTACGGGACAGTTCTCTACTATGGCTACACCTTC
-,-,TRBV13,TRBJ1-2,CASSRYYGYTF,TGTGCCAGCAGCCGATACTATGGCTACACCTTC
-,-,TRBV7-9,TRBJ2-3,CAWGVTDTQYF,TGTGCCTGGGGCGTCACAGATACGCAGTATTTT
-,TRBD1,TRBV3-1/TRBV3-2,TRBJ2-5,CASSLTGTGGETQYF,TGTGCCAGCAGCCTAACCGGGACAGGGGGAGAGACCCAGTACTTC
-,-,TRBV14,TRBJ1-1,CASSQGGVAEAFF,TGTGCCAGCAGCCAAGGGGGTGTCGCTGAAGCTTTCTTT
-,TRBD1,TRBV5-5,TRBJ2-5,CASRSGTVQETQYF,TGTGCCAGCAGATCAGGGACAGTCCAAGAGACCCAGTACTTC
-,TRBD1,TRBV7-2,TRBJ1-5,CASSAGRGAGGQPQHF,TGTGCCAGCAGCGCAGGCCGGGGGGCAGGGGGCCAGCCCCAGCATTTT
-,TRBD1,TRBV27,TRBJ1-1,CASRPGTANNMNTEAFF,TGTGCCAGCAGGCCTGGGACAGCTAATAACATGAACACTGAAGCTTTCTTT
-,-,TRBV6-2/TRBV6-3,TRBJ1-1,CASSYSGTLNTEAFF,TGTGCCAGCAGTTATTCGGGGACATTGAACACTGAAGCTTTCTTT
-,TRBD1,TRBV19,TRBJ1-2,CATRQGSPNGYTF,TGTGCCACGCGACAGGGGTCTCCTAATGGCTACACCTTC
-,-,TRBV29-1,TRBJ2-5,CSVPAVQETQYF,TGCAGCGTTCCAGCGGTCCAAGAGACCCAGTACTTC
-,TRBD2,TRBV5-1,TRBJ2-1,CASSLGRTRVNNEQFF,TGCGCCAGCAGCTTGGGGCGGACTAGGGTGAATAATGAGCAGTTCTTC
-,-,TRBV7-2,TRBJ1-4,CASSSYTSLTNEKLFF,TGTGCCAGCAGCTCCTACACATCACTAACTAATGAAAAACTGTTTTTT
-,TRBD1,TRBV15,TRBJ1-4,CATSLQGSEKLFF,TGTGCCACCAGCTTACAGGGGAGTGAAAAACTGTTTTTT
-,-,TRBV4-3,TRBJ2-2,CASSQDQGQLPNTGELFF,TGCGCCAGCAGCCAAGATCAGGGGCAGCTCCCGAACACCGGGGAGCTGTTTTTT
-,TRBD1,TRBV27,TRBJ1-1,CASSLGTGSGTEAFF,TGTGCCAGCAGTTTGGGGACAGGTTCGGGCACTGAAGCTTTCTTT
few,-,TRBV19,TRBJ1-6,CASSIRAEAVRNSPLHF,TGTGCCAGTAGTATTCGAGCCGAAGCTGTGAGGAATTCACCCCTCCACTTT
-,-,TRBV19,TRBJ1-2,CASSVDGENYGYTF,TGTGCCAGTAGTGTTGACGGGGAAAACTATGGCTACACCTTC
-,-,TRBV7-3,TRBJ2-7,CASSSGTGYEQYF,TGTGCCAGCAGCTCAGGGACTGGCTACGAGCAGTACTTC
few,-,TRBV7-9,TRBJ1-2,CASSLQSQVHGYTF,TGTGCCAGCAGCTTACAGTCCCAGGTCCATGGCTACACCTTC
-,-,TRBV7-2,TRBJ2-1,CASSAHRSEQFF,TGTGCCAGCAGCGCTCACAGGAGTGAGCAGTTCTTC
-,TRBD1,TRBV19,TRBJ2-7,CASSIAGQGALYEQYF,TGTGCCAGTAGTATAGCTGGGCAGGGGGCTTTATACGAGCAGTACTTC
-,-,TRBV25-1,TRBJ1-5,CASSEQTNQPQHF,TGTGCCAGCAGTGAACAGACTAATCAGCCCCAGCATTTT
few,-,TRBV4-1,TRBJ1-6,CASSQASGGSYNSPLHF,TGCGCCAGCAGCCAAGCGTCGGGGGGCTCCTATAATTCACCCCTCCACTTT
-,-,TRBV27,TRBJ2-1,CASSFEPFSPHSYSYNEQFF,TGTGCCAGCAGTTTTGAACCATTCTCCCCTCACTCTTACTCCTACAATGAGCAGTTCTTC
-,-,TRBV7-9,TRBJ2-2,CASSQDNGELFF,TGTGCCAGCAGCCAAGATAACGGGGAGCTGTTTTTT
-,-,TRBV11-3,TRBJ2-1,CASSLGGANEQFF,TGTGCCAGCAGCTTAGGGGGGGCCAATGAGCAGTTCTTC
-,TRBD2,TRBV2,TRBJ2-1,CASSTRLAGYNEQFF,TGTGCCAGCAGTACTAGGCTAGCGGGGTACAATGAGCAGTTCTTC
-,-,TRBV4-2,TRBJ2-6,CASSQVPAGANVLTF,TGTGCCAGCAGCCAAGTCCCGGCCGGGGCCAACGTCCTGACTTTC
-,TRBD2,TRBV10-3,TRBJ2-2,CAIRRLAGDAGELFF,TGTGCCATCCGACGACTAGCGGGAGATGCCGGGGAGCTGTTTTTT
-,TRBD2,TRBV5-6,TRBJ2-5,CASSSGLGRKTQYF,TGTGCCAGCAGCTCGGGACTAGGCAGGAAGACCCAGTACTTC
-,-,TRBV4-1,TRBJ2-4,CASSQGVLATLDKNIQYF,TGCGCCAGCAGCCAGGGTGTCTTAGCTACTCTAGACAAAAACATTCAGTACTTC
-,-,TRBV15,TRBJ2-7,CATRRAEGYEQYF,TGTGCCACCCGCCGGGCCGAGGGGTACGAGCAGTACTTC
-,TRBD1,TRBV7-6,TRBJ1-2,CASSRGQVNNGYTF,TGTGCCAGCAGTCGTGGACAGGTCAATAATGGCTACACCTTC
-,-,TRBV5-1,TRBJ1-2,CASSFTGTGGGYTF,TGCGCCAGCAGCTTTACCGGGACGGGGGGTGGCTACACCTTC
once,-,TRBV6-2/TRBV6-3,TRBJ2-7,CASSYLARTLPSYEQYF,TGTGCCAGCAGTTATTTAGCCCGAACCCTTCCCTCCTACGAGCAGTACTTC
-,-,TRBV5-1,TRBJ1-1,CASSLVGASGTEAFF,TGCGCCAGCAGCTTGGTCGGGGCATCCGGCACTGAAGCTTTCTTT
-,-,TRBV19,TRBJ1-1,CASSARPEDEAFF,TGTGCCAGTAGTGCCCGCCCCGAAGATGAAGCTTTCTTT
once,-,TRBV7-2,TRBJ2-3,CASSSPRRGGADTQYF,TGTGCCAGCAGCTCCCCCCGGCGAGGGGGAGCCGATACGCAGTATTTT
-,-,TRBV7-3,TRBJ2-1,CANLGGQTYNEQFF,TGTGCCAACCTCGGGGGACAGACTTACAATGAGCAGTTCTTC
-,TRBD1,TRBV7-3,TRBJ1-6,CASSNDQGQNSSPLHF,TGTGCCAGCAGCAATGATCAGGGACAGAATAGTTCACCCCTCCACTTT
few,TRBD2,TRBV7-3,TRBJ2-3,CASSAGTSDPDTQYF,TGTGCCAGCAGCGCTGGGACTAGCGACCCAGATACGCAGTATTTT
-,-,TRBV5-1,TRBJ2-1,CASSPGYNEQFF,TGCGCCAGCAGCCCCGGGTACAATGAGCAGTTCTTC
-,-,TRBV18,TRBJ1-1,CASSHGPEAFF,TGTGCCAGCTCACACGGTCCTGAAGCTTTCTTT
-,TRBD2,TRBV9,TRBJ2-1,CASSVLLAGYNEQFF,TGTGCCAGCAGCGTCCTACTAGCGGGTTACAATGAGCAGTTCTTC
-,-,TRBV5-4,TRBJ1-2,CASSFLTQGGGYTF,TGTGCCAGCAGCTTCCTTACCCAGGGTGGCGGCTACACCTTC
-,-,TRBV20-1,TRBJ2-2,CSASIRGGATGELFF,TGCAGTGCTAGTATCAGGGGGGGTGCCACCGGGGAGCTGTTTTTT
-,-,TRBV18,TRBJ1-1,CASSPGRSEAFF,TGTGCCAGCTCACCGGGAAGATCTGAAGCTTTCTTT
few,-,TRBV15,TRBJ2-1,CATSRGVGGLNWYNEQFF,TGTGCCACCAGCAGGGGGGTGGGCGGGTTGAATTGGTACAATGAGCAGTTCTTC
-,TRBD1,TRBV10-1,TRBJ2-7,CASSEGDRGTYEQYF,TGCGCCAGCAGTGAAGGGGACAGGGGCACCTACGAGCAGTACTTC